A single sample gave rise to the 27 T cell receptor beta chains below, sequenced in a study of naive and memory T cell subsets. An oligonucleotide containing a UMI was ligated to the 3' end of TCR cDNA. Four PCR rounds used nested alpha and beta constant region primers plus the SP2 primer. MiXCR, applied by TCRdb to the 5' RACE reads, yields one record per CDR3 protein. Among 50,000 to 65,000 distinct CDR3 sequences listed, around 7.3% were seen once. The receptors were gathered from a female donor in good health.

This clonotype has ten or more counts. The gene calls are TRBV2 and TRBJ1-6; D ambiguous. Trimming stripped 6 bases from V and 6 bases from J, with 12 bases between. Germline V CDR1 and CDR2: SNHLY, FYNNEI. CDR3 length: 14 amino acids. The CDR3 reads CASSRETSNSPLHF. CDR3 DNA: TGTGCCAGCAGCAGAGAGACGAGTAATTCACCCCTCCACTTT. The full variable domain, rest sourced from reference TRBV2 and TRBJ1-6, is EPEVTQTPSHQVTQMGQEVILRCVPISNHLYFYWYRQILGQKVEFLVSFYNNEISEKSEIFDDQFSVERPDGSNFTLKIRSTKLEDSAMYFCASSRETSNSPLHFGNGTRLTVT.

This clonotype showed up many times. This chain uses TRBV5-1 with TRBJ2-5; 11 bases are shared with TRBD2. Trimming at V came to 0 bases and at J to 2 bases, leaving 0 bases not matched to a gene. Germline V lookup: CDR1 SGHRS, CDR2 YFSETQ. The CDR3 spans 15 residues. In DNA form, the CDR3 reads TGCGCCAGCAGCTTGGTAGCGGGGGGGCAAGAGACCCAGTACTTC. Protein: CASSLVAGGQETQYF.

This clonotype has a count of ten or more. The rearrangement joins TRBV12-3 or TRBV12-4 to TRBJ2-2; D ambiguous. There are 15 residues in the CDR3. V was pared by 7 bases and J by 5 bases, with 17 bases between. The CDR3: CASTRVNYPTGELFF. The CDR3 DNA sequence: TGTGCCAGCACCCGAGTGAACTACCCAACCGGGGAGCTGTTTTTT.

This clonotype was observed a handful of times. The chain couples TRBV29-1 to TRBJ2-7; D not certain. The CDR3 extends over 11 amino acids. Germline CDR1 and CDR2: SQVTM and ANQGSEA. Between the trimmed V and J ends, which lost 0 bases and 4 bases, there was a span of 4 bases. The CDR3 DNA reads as TGCAGCGTTGAAGATCTTTACGAGCAGTACTTC. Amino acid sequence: CSVEDLYEQYF.

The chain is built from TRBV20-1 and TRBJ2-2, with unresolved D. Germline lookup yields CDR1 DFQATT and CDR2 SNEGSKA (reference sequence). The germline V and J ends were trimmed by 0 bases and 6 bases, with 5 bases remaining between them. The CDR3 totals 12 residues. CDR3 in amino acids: CSARDGPGELFF. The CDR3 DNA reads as TGCAGTGCTAGAGACGGTCCCGGGGAGCTGTTTTTT.

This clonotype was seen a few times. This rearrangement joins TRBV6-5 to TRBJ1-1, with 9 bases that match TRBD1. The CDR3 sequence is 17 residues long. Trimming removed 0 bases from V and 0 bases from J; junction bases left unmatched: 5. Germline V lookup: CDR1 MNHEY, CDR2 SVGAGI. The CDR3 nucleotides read TGTGCCAGCAGTTACTCGGGGACAGGGTACTTGAACACTGAAGCTTTCTTT. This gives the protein CASSYSGTGYLNTEAFF.

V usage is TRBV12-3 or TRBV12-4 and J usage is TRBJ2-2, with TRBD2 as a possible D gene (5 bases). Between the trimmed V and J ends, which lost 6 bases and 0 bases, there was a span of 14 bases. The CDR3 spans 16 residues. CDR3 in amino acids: CASSWRGLSNTGELFF. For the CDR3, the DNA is TGTGCCAGCAGCTGGCGCGGACTTTCGAACACCGGGGAGCTGTTTTTT.

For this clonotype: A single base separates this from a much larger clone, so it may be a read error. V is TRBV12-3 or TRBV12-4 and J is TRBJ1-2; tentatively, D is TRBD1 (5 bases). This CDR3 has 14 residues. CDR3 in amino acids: CASTLGAVNYGDTF. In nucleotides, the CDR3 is TGTGCCAGCACCCTCGGGGCGGTTAACTATGGCGACACCTTC.

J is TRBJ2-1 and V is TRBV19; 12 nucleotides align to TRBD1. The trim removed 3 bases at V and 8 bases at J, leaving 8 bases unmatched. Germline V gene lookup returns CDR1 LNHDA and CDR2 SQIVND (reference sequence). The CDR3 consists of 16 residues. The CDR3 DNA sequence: TGTGCCAGTAGTATTTTGGGACAGGGGGCTGGTCATGAGCAGTTCTTC. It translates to CASSILGQGAGHEQFF. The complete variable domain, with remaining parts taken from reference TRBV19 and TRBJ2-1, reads DGGITQSPKYLFRKEGQNVTLSCEQNLNHDAMYWYRQDPGQGLRLIYYSQIVNDFQKGDIAEGYSVSREKKESFPLTVTSAQKNPTAFYLCASSILGQGAGHEQFFGPGTRLTVL.

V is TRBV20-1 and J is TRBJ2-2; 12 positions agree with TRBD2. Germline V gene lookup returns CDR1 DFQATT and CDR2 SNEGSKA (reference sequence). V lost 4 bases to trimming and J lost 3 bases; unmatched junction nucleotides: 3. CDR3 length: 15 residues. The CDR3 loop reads CSAILAGGDTGELFF. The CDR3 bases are TGCAGTGCTATCCTAGCGGGGGGGGACACCGGGGAGCTGTTTTTT.

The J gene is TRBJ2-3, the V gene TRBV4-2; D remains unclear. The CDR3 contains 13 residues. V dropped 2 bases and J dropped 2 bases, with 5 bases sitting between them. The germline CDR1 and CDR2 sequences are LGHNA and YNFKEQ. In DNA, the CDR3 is TGTGCCAGCAGCCAACGTTACACAGATACGCAGTATTTT. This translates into CASSQRYTDTQYF.

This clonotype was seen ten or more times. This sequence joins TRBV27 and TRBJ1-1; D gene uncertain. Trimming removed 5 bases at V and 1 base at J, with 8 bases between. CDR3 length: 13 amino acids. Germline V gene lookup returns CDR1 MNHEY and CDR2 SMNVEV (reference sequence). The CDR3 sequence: CASSITANTEAFF. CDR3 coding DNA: TGTGCCAGCAGTATCACAGCGAACACTGAAGCTTTCTTT.

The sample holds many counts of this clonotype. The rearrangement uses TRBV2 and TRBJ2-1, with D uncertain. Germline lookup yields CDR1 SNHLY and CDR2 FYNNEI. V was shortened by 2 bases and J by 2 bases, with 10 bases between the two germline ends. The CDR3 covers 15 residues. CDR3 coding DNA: TGTGCCAGCAGTGAAAACGGTTTAACCTACAATGAGCAGTTCTTC. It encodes CASSENGLTYNEQFF.

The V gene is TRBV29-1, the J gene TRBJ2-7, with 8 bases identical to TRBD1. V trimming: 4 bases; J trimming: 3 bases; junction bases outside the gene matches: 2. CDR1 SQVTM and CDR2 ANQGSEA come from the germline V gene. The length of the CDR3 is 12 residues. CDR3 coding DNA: TGCAGCGTTGCACAGGGGGGCTACGAGCAGTACTTC. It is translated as CSVAQGGYEQYF.

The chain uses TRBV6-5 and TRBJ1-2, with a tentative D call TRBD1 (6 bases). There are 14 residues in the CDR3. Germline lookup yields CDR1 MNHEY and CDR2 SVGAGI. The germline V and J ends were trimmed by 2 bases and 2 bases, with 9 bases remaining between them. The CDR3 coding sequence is TGTGCCAGCAGTTACACGCAGGGGAACTATGGCTACACCTTC. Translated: CASSYTQGNYGYTF.

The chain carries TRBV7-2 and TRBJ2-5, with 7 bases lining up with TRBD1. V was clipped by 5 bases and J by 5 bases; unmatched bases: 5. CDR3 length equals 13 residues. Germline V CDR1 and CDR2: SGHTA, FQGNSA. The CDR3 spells CASSPGGMETQYF. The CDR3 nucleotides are TGTGCCAGCAGCCCAGGGGGAATGGAGACCCAGTACTTC.

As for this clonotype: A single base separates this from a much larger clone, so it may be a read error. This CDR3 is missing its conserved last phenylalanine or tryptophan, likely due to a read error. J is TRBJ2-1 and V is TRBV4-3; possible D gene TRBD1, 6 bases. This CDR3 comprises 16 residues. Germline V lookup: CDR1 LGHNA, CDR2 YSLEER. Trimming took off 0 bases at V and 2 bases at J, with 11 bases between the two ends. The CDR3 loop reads CASSQDWGLTYNEQFL. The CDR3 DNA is TGCGCCAGCAGCCAAGATTGGGGGCTAACCTACAATGAGCAGTTCTTG.

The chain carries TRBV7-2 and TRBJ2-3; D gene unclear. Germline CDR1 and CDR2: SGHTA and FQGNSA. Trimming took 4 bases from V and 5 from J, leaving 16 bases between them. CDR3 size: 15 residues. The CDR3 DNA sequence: TGTGCCAGCAGCTCCGAGTGGACGTTCATAGATACGCAGTATTTT. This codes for CASSSEWTFIDTQYF.

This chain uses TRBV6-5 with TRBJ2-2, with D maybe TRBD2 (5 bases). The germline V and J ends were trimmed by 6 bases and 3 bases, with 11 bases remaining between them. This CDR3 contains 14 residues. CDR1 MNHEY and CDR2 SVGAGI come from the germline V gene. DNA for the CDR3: TGTGCCAGCAGAGCTAGCACAGACACCGGGGAGCTGTTTTTT. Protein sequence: CASRASTDTGELFF.

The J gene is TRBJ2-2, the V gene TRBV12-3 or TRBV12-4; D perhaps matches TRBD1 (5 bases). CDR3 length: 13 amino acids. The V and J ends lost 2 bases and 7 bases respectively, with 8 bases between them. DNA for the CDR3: TGTGCCAGCAGTTTAAGGGGCGACGGGGAGCTGTTTTTT. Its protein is CASSLRGDGELFF.

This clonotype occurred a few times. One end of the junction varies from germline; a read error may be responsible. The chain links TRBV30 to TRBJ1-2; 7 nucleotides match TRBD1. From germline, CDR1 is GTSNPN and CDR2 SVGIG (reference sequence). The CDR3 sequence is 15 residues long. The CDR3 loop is CAWSAPGGTSYGDTF. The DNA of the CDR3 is TGTGCCTGGAGTGCACCAGGGGGGACGAGCTATGGCGACACCTTC.

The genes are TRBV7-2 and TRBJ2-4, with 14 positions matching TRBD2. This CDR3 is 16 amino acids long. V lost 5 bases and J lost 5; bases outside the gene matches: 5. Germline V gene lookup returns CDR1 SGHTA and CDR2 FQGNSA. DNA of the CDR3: TGTGCCAGCAGCCCCGGGACTAGCGGGGGTGAAAACATTCAGTACTTC. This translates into CASSPGTSGGENIQYF.

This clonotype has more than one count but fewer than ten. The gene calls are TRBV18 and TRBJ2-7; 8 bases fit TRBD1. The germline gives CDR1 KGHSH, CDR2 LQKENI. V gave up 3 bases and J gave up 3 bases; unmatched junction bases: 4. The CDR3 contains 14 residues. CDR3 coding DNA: TGTGCCAGCTCACCTACGACAGGGGACTACGAGCAGTACTTC. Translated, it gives CASSPTTGDYEQYF. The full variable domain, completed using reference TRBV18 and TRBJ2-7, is NAGVMQNPRHLVRRRGQEARLRCSPMKGHSHVYWYRQLPEEGLKFMVYLQKENIIDESGMPKERFSAEFPKEGPSILRIQQVVRGDSAAYFCASSPTTGDYEQYFGPGTRLTVT.

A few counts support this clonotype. CDR3 nucleotides: TGTGCCAGCAGCTCGGTTGAGCAGTTCTTC. It translates to CASSSVEQFF. The rearrangement joins TRBV11-2 to TRBJ2-1; D ambiguous. Trimming removed 4 bases at V and 9 bases at J, with 4 bases between. Germline CDR1 SGHAT, CDR2 FQNNGV. This CDR3 comprises 10 residues.

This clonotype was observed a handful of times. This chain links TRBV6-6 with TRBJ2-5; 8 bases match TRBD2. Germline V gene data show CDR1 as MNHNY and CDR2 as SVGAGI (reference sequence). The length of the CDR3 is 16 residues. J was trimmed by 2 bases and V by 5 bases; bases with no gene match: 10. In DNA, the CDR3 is TGTGCCAGCAGTAGAACCGGGACTAGTGGACAAGAGACCCAGTACTTC. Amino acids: CASSRTGTSGQETQYF.

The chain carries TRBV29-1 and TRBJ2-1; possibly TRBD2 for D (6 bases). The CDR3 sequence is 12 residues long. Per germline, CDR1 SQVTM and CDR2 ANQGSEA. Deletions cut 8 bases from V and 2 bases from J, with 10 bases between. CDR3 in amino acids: CSPDYPYNEQFF. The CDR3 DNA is TGCAGCCCGGACTATCCCTACAATGAGCAGTTCTTC.

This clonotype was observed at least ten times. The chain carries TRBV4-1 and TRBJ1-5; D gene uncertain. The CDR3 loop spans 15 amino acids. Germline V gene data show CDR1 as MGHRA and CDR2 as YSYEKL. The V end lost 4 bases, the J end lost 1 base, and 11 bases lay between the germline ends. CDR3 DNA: TGCGCCAGCAGCCCTTTTCCCGGGAGCAATCAGCCCCAGCATTTT. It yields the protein CASSPFPGSNQPQHF.